These 11 T cell receptor beta chains originate from one sample sequenced in a study of identical twins. TCRdb processed the 5' RACE reads anew with MiXCR; each CDR3 protein has one entry. This table has about 890,000 distinct CDR3 sequences, 12% appearing once. These data are also associated with another study on yellow fever vaccine responses in identical twins.

Material: PBMCs. The receptors stem from a woman between 18 and 30 years old in good health.

The chain employs TRBV11-2 and TRBJ2-6; possible D gene TRBD1, 5 bases. Germline V gene lookup returns CDR1 SGHAT and CDR2 FQNNGV. The V end lost 3 bases, the J end lost 4 bases, and 16 bases lay between the germline ends. CDR3 size: 17 residues. The CDR3 loop is CASSFFPRDIGANVLTF. For the CDR3, the DNA is TGTGCCAGCAGCTTTTTCCCCAGGGATATCGGGGCCAACGTCCTGACTTTC.

The chain is built from TRBV11-2 and TRBJ2-7; 7 bases are a match to TRBD2. Germline V gives CDR1 SGHAT, CDR2 FQNNGV. The junction had 9 bases not matched to a gene; V was cut back by 0 bases and J by 7 bases. The CDR3 sequence is 15 residues long. DNA for the CDR3: TGTGCCAGCAGCTTAGATCTCGTCTGGGGGGGGGAGCAGTACTTC. Encoded protein: CASSLDLVWGGEQYF.

This clonotype was seen repeatedly, ten times or more. The genes are TRBV15 and TRBJ2-3, with TRBD1 matching over 7 bases. The CDR3 consists of 17 residues. CDR1 and CDR2 from the germline V gene are LNHNV and YYDKDF (reference sequence). Germline trimming cut 0 bases from V and 2 bases from J; bases unmatched to any gene: 8. The DNA of the CDR3 is TGTGCCACCAGCAGAGAATGGGCAGGGGGTCTCACAGATACGCAGTATTTT. Amino acid sequence: CATSREWAGGLTDTQYF.

This clonotype was counted a few times. The chain joins TRBV5-6 to TRBJ2-1; tentatively, D is TRBD1 or TRBD2 (5 bases each). This CDR3 spans 16 amino acids. V gave up 0 bases and J gave up 2 bases, with 12 bases separating them. The germline CDR1 and CDR2 sequences are SGHDT and YYEEEE. The CDR3 DNA is TGTGCCAGCAGCTTGGTGAGGGGTAGGACCTACAATGAGCAGTTCTTC. It yields the protein CASSLVRGRTYNEQFF.

This clonotype was seen more than once but under ten times. The CDR3 sequence: CASSLGRGREEKLFF. CDR3 in DNA: TGCGCCAGCAGCTTGGGCCGGGGAAGAGAAGAAAAACTGTTTTTT. The chain combines TRBV5-1 with TRBJ1-4; D unresolved. Trimming took off 0 bases at V and 8 bases at J, with 14 bases between the two ends. The CDR3 has 15 amino acids. Germline-derived CDR1 and CDR2 are SGHRS and YFSETQ.

There are many counts of this clonotype. The V call is TRBV12-3 or TRBV12-4, the J call TRBJ1-2; D is uncertain. The CDR3 spans 14 residues. With 3 bases removed from V and 8 bases from J, the gap between germline ends came to 16 bases. CDR3 DNA sequence: TGTGCCAGCAGTTTCTACGGCAGCGGCCGGGGCTACACCTTC. It codes for CASSFYGSGRGYTF.

The chain has TRBV7-9 and TRBJ1-1; 7 nucleotides align to TRBD1. CDR1 SEHNR and CDR2 FQNEAQ come from the germline V gene (reference sequence). V shed 1 base, J shed 6 bases, and the junction held 11 bases outside the gene matches. CDR3 size: 16 residues. CDR3 residues: CASSLGASGGLAEAFF. CDR3 bases: TGTGCCAGCAGCTTAGGGGCGTCAGGGGGTCTAGCTGAAGCTTTCTTT.

J is TRBJ2-3 and V is TRBV12-3 or TRBV12-4; D is uncertain. V was shortened by 11 bases and J by 0 bases, with 21 bases between the two germline ends. This CDR3 region has 16 residues. CDR3 loop: CACVPLAPSSTDTQYF. The CDR3 nucleotides are TGTGCCTGCGTCCCTCTGGCGCCCTCGAGCACAGATACGCAGTATTTT.

This clonotype appeared many times. This chain connects TRBV4-1 to TRBJ1-1; D perhaps matches TRBD1 (6 bases). This CDR3 region has 17 residues. The V end was cut by 4 bases, the J end by 8 bases, with 26 bases between. Germline CDR1 and CDR2: MGHRA and YSYEKL. CDR3 DNA: TGCGCCAGCAGCCCCCGAGGGGGAGAGGGCCCCTATGACGAAGCTTTCTTT. Translation gives CASSPRGGEGPYDEAFF.

The rearrangement links TRBV10-2 to TRBJ2-7; TRBD2 agrees at 13 bases. Trimming at V came to 7 bases and at J to 0 bases, leaving 3 bases not matched to a gene. Germline V gene sequence: CDR1 WSHSY, CDR2 SAAADI. This CDR3 spans 15 amino acids. DNA of the CDR3: TGCGCCAGCATCGGACTAGCGGGGGCCTCCTACGAGCAGTACGTC. This encodes CASIGLAGASYEQYV.

There are a few counts of this clonotype. The chain is built from TRBV15 and TRBJ2-1, with a weak D call TRBD2 (5 bases). The V gene's germline CDR1 is LNHNV and CDR2 YYDKDF (reference sequence). Trimming took 5 bases from V and 5 from J, leaving 16 bases between them. The CDR3 length is 15 residues. CDR3 region: CATSSGGPENNEQFF. The DNA for the CDR3 is TGTGCCACCAGCTCCGGCGGGCCTGAGAACAATGAGCAGTTCTTC. The variable domain in full, with the rest retrieved from reference TRBV15 and TRBJ2-1, is DAMVIQNPRYQVTQFGKPVTLSCSQTLNHNVMYWYQQKSSQAPKLLFHYYDKDFNNEADTPDNFQSRRPNTSFCFLDIRSPGLGDTAMYLCATSSGGPENNEQFFGPGTRLTVL.